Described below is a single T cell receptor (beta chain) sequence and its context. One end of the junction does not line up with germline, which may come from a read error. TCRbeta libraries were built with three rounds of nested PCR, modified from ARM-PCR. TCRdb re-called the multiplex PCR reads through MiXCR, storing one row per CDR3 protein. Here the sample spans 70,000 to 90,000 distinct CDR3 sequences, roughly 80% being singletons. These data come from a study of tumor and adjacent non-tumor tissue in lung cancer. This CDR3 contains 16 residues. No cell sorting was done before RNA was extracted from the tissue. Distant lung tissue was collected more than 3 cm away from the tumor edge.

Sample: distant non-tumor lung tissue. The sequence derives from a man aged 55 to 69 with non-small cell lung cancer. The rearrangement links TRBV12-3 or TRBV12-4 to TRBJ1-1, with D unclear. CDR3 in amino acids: CANSLAYRAENTEAFF. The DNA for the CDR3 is TGTGCCAACAGTTTAGCGTATAGGGCTGAGAACACTGAAGCTTTCTTT.